What follows are 5 T cell receptor beta chains derived from one specimen sequenced in a study of T cell responses to AZD1222 COVID-19 vaccine. Libraries were prepared by immunoSEQ multiplex PCR; TCRdb keeps only in-frame clonotypes and omits some of them. The sample records about 120,000 clones, almost 95% being singletons. This material consisted of peripheral blood, taken 28 days after the second AZD1222 dose. These receptors came from an adult who received the AZD1222 COVID-19 vaccine.

This sequence joins TRBV9 and TRBJ2-1; the D is unclear. The CDR3 spans 16 residues. Trimming removed 0 bases from V and 0 bases from J, with 10 bases in between. CDR1 and CDR2 (germline): SGDLS, YYNGEE. CDR3 sequence: CASSVGALPSYNEQFF. DNA of the CDR3: TGTGCCAGCAGCGTAGGTGCGTTGCCCTCCTACAATGAGCAGTTCTTC. Complete variable domain (other parts from reference TRBV9 and TRBJ2-1): DSGVTQTPKHLITATGQRVTLRCSPRSGDLSVYWYQQSLDQGLQFLIQYYNGEERAKGNILERFSAQQFPDLHSELNLSSLELGDSALYFCASSVGALPSYNEQFFGPGTRLTVL.

This chain joins TRBV2 and TRBJ2-1; possible D gene TRBD2, 6 bases. Per the germline V gene, CDR1 is SNHLY and CDR2 is FYNNEI. This CDR3 contains 14 residues. Trimming shortened V by 5 bases and J by 7 bases, and 15 bases separated the two germline ends. CDR3 coding DNA: TGTGCCAGCAGTCTTCGGGACTCGGGGAATGAGCAGTTCTTC. Translating gives CASSLRDSGNEQFF.

This clone has a single count. V and J are TRBV28 and TRBJ2-2, with D possibly TRBD2 on 7 matching bases. Trimming removed 3 bases at V and 5 bases at J, with 10 bases between. From germline, CDR1 is MDHEN and CDR2 SYDVKM. The CDR3 runs to 14 residues. The CDR3 loop reads CASSFGGRTGELFF. For the CDR3, the DNA is TGTGCCAGCAGTTTCGGGGGGCGGACCGGGGAGCTGTTTTTT.

The V call is TRBV3-1 (or the pseudogene TRBV3-2), the J call TRBJ2-3; TRBD2 matches 14 bases. CDR3 length: 19 residues. Germline V gene data show CDR1 as LGHDT and CDR2 as YNNKEL (reference sequence). Unmatched junction bases numbered 11, after V lost 4 bases and J lost 2 bases. This CDR3 is CASSPGTSGRPTDTDTQYF. The CDR3 coding sequence is TGTGCCAGCAGCCCCGGGACTAGCGGGAGACCCACAGACACAGATACGCAGTATTTT.

The rearrangement joins TRBV7-9 to TRBJ1-2; 10 bases are shared with TRBD1. Germline CDR1 and CDR2: SEHNR and FQNEAQ (reference sequence). J gave up 6 bases and V 2 bases, and 6 bases lay outside the gene matches. This CDR3 is 15 amino acids long. DNA for the CDR3: TGTGCCAGCAGCTTAACAGGGACAGGGGCGGATGGCTACACCTTC. Translated, it gives CASSLTGTGADGYTF.